The sequence of this T cell receptor beta chain was determined in a study of T cell clonality in common variable immunodeficiency. This CDR3 contains 14 residues. V was clipped by 0 bases and J by 4 bases, with 9 bases between them. CDR1 is KGHSH and CDR2 is LQKENI in the germline V gene. Sequencing was performed with immunoSEQ multiplex PCR; in TCRdb, only in-frame clones are kept and a portion is missing. The profile covers 15,000 to 20,000 clones, none occurring a single time. Study-wide findings and caveats: Links between repertoire features and CVID complications were heterogeneity-limited. Shared TCRbeta clones were fewer between CVID subjects than controls. In common variable immunodeficiency, TCR beta chains reportedly carried fewer deletions and N-nucleotide insertions.

CVID meant reduced serum IgG, IgA and/or IgM plus specific antibody deficiency. Donors gave about 5 to 9 ml heparinized peripheral whole blood. This clone showed up many times. The antigen remains unidentified. The CDR3 is cut off 3 residues early in the read; its end comes from the germline J gene. The TCR sequence derives from a human donor with common variable immunodeficiency. The source material was peripheral blood mononuclear cells. The chain links TRBV18 to TRBJ1-1, with D unresolved. Incomplete CDR3 DNA: TGTGCCAGCTCACCACCGGCCACAAGCACTGAA. This translates into CASSPPATSTE. The complete CDR3 protein is CASSPPATSTEAFF.